Listed here are 28 T cell receptor beta chains from one sample, sequenced in a study of blood T cell repertoires in COVID-19. Using immunoSEQ multiplex PCR, the repertoire was profiled, and TCRdb retains in-frame clones only, with some absent. The data hold approximately 300,000 clones, with approximately 84% observed a single time. The sample consisted of PBMCs or T cells enriched from blood (not recorded which). Receptors were obtained from a woman younger than 30 who had recovered from COVID-19.

This clone showed up just a few times. An end of the junction does not agree with germline; a read error may underlie this. The chain combines TRBV7-9 with TRBJ1-1; maybe TRBD1 (6 bases). Per the germline V gene, CDR1 is SEHNR and CDR2 is FQNEAQ (reference sequence). The CDR3 has 12 amino acids. CDR3 residues: CASSLQALRDNF. The DNA for the CDR3 is TGTGCCAGCAGCTTGCAAGCCCTCCGGGACAACTTT.

This clone appeared a few times. CDR3 loop: CSVLQAQMNTEAFF. DNA for the CDR3: TGCAGCGTTCTCCAGGCCCAGATGAACACTGAAGCTTTCTTT. The rearrangement uses TRBV29-1 and TRBJ1-1; no firm D call. Germline V lookup: CDR1 SQVTM, CDR2 ANQGSEA. CDR3 length: 14 amino acids. Trimming pared 5 bases from V and 0 bases from J, leaving 13 bases between.

Turning to this clone: The identical CDR3 is also encoded by other nucleotide sequences in the sample. The gene calls are TRBV7-9 and TRBJ2-7; D is undetermined. Germline V gene data show CDR1 as SEHNR and CDR2 as FQNEAQ (reference sequence). The CDR3 spans 12 residues. V was cut by 0 bases and J by 6 bases, with 6 bases left in between. The CDR3: CASSLARSEQYF. The CDR3 DNA reads TGTGCCAGCAGCTTAGCCCGTTCCGAGCAGTACTTC.

The chain joins TRBV2 to TRBJ2-5; TRBD1 matches 7 bases. This CDR3 is 14 amino acids long. After removal of 3 bases from V and 1 base from J, the junction contained 2 bases not matched to a gene. Germline CDR1 SNHLY, CDR2 FYNNEI. The CDR3: CASSERQGQETQYF. Here the CDR3 DNA reads TGTGCCAGCAGTGAGAGACAGGGCCAAGAGACCCAGTACTTC.

The J gene is TRBJ2-7, the V gene TRBV5-4; 8 nucleotides align to TRBD1. The germline V gene has CDR1 SGHNT and CDR2 YYREEE (reference sequence). V lost 4 bases to trimming and J lost 2 bases; unmatched junction nucleotides: 8. This CDR3 has 15 residues. CDR3: CASSPGQAGTYEQYF. CDR3 in DNA: TGTGCCAGCAGCCCGGGACAGGCCGGCACCTACGAGCAGTACTTC.

Only one count was recorded for this clone. This chain uses TRBV19 with TRBJ2-6, with D hard to call. Germline V gene data show CDR1 as LNHDA and CDR2 as SQIVND (reference sequence). The CDR3 is 15 residues long. With 3 bases removed from V and 0 bases from J, the gap between germline ends came to 6 bases. DNA of the CDR3: TGTGCCAGTAGTATCCTAGGCTCTGGGGCCAACGTCCTGACTTTC. Translation: CASSILGSGANVLTF.

This clone showed up just once. The genes are TRBV28 and TRBJ1-2; D might be TRBD1 (5 bases). CDR1 and CDR2 from the germline V gene are MDHEN and SYDVKM. This CDR3 has 15 residues. V was pared by 2 bases and J by 5 bases, with 15 bases between. CDR3 in DNA: TGTGCCAGCAGTTTAGCAGGCAGGGCACATTATGGCTACACCTTC. It translates to CASSLAGRAHYGYTF.

The CDR3 coding sequence is TGTGCCAGCAGATTGACAGCTAGCAATCAGCCCCAGCATTTT. It codes for CASRLTASNQPQHF. The chain combines TRBV7-2 with TRBJ1-5, with D maybe TRBD1 (5 bases). The germline V gene encodes CDR1 SGHTA and CDR2 FQGNSA. CDR3 length equals 14 residues. V lost 6 bases and J lost 0, with 9 bases in between.

The chain recombines TRBV2 with TRBJ1-3; tentatively, D is TRBD1 (6 bases). Trimming removed 4 bases at V and 0 bases at J, with 19 bases between. This CDR3 has 18 amino acids. Germline lookup yields CDR1 SNHLY and CDR2 FYNNEI. The CDR3 region has the DNA TGTGCCAGCAGTGCCCCACGACAGGTAGGGGGCTCTGGAAACACCATATATTTT. Translation: CASSAPRQVGGSGNTIYF.

The chain couples TRBV19 to TRBJ1-2, with a tentative D call TRBD1 (6 bases). Germline V gene lookup returns CDR1 LNHDA and CDR2 SQIVND (reference sequence). The CDR3 is 16 amino acids. V lost 5 bases and J 7 bases, leaving 23 bases between the germline ends. The CDR3 region has the DNA TGTGCCAGTAGTCTCGGGGGGCTACTGGGAGACGCTGGCTACACCTTC. This sequence encodes CASSLGGLLGDAGYTF.

This clone was seen more than once but under ten times. The rearrangement uses TRBV7-6 and TRBJ2-1; 10 bases are a match to TRBD2. The CDR3 is 15 amino acids. The V gene end was trimmed by 5 bases and the J gene end by 10 bases; junction bases not matched to a gene: 11. Germline CDR1 and CDR2: SGHVS and FNYEAQ. In nucleotides, the CDR3 is TGTGCCAGCAGCCACGGACTAGCGGAAAAGCAAGAGCAGTTCTTC. Encoded protein: CASSHGLAEKQEQFF.

The rearrangement uses TRBV5-4 and TRBJ1-6, with 8 bases fitting TRBD1. V trimming: 2 bases; J trimming: 14 bases; junction bases outside the gene matches: 12. The CDR3 sequence is 15 residues long. Germline CDR1 and CDR2: SGHNT and YYREEE (reference sequence). The CDR3 region is CASSFGDRGFLALHF. CDR3 in DNA: TGTGCCAGCAGCTTTGGAGACAGGGGATTTTTGGCCCTCCACTTT.

This clone appeared once. The J gene is TRBJ2-7, the V gene TRBV3-1 (or the pseudogene TRBV3-2), with D uncertain. Per germline, CDR1 LGHDT and CDR2 YNNKEL (reference sequence). The CDR3 sequence is 13 residues long. The V gene lost 1 base and the J gene lost 5 bases, with 9 bases spanning the gap. The CDR3 here is CASSQGFLDEQYF. CDR3 in DNA: TGTGCCAGCAGCCAAGGGTTTCTAGACGAGCAGTACTTC.

This clone was detected only a few times. The J gene is TRBJ1-6, the V gene TRBV19; TRBD1 aligns across 9 bases. This CDR3 has 16 residues. V trimming: 5 bases; J trimming: 9 bases; junction bases outside the gene matches: 11. CDR1 is LNHDA, CDR2 SQIVND, per germline (reference sequence). CDR3 coding DNA: TGTGCCAGTAGTCCAGCGTGGGACAGGGACCGTTCACCCCTCCACTTT. It codes for CASSPAWDRDRSPLHF.

The chain uses TRBV28 and TRBJ1-1, with TRBD1 matching over 7 bases. Germline CDR1 MDHEN, CDR2 SYDVKM. J gave up 5 bases and V 6 bases, and 9 bases lay outside the gene matches. The CDR3 covers 14 residues. The CDR3, as DNA: TGTGCCAGCAGCTTTTTTCAGGGGGTAACTGAAGCTTTCTTT. This gives the protein CASSFFQGVTEAFF.

This clone was detected a few times. This sample also contains other DNA sequences that code for the same CDR3. Here the CDR3 DNA reads TGTGCCAGCGGCCCGGGACAGGGCTACGAGCAGTACTTC. This gives the protein CASGPGQGYEQYF. V and J are TRBV28 and TRBJ2-7; TRBD1 matches at 9 bases. The CDR3 is 13 residues long. V gave up 8 bases and J gave up 3 bases; unmatched junction bases: 5. Per the germline V gene, CDR1 is MDHEN and CDR2 is SYDVKM.

The chain employs TRBV1 and TRBJ2-5; the table's D call, TRBD2, was not checked against the DNA. TRBV1 is an annotated pseudogene. CDR3 length: 16 residues. This chain's CDR3 is CTSSQVSGGNQETQYF. CDR3 DNA sequence: TGCACCAGCAGCCAAGTAAGCGGGGGGAACCAAGAGACCCAGTACTTC.

The CDR3 region has the DNA TGTGCCAGCAGCCAATATGCAGGGGGTCCGTCCTACAATGAGCAGTTCTTC. This encodes CASSQYAGGPSYNEQFF. The chain recombines TRBV7-6 with TRBJ2-1, with 7 bases that match TRBD1. This CDR3 spans 17 amino acids. Per germline, CDR1 SGHVS and CDR2 FNYEAQ. The trim removed 5 bases at V and 1 base at J, leaving 11 bases unmatched. The complete variable domain, with remaining parts taken from reference TRBV7-6 and TRBJ2-1, reads GAGVSQSPRYKVTKRGQDVALRCDPISGHVSLYWYRQALGQGPEFLTYFNYEAQQDKSGLPNDRFSAERPEGSISTLTIQRTEQRDSAMYRCASSQYAGGPSYNEQFFGPGTRLTVL.

This clone has only one observation. The rearrangement uses TRBV4-1 and TRBJ2-2, with TRBD1 matching 11 bases. Trimming removed 1 base from V and 1 base from J; junction bases left unmatched: 11. This CDR3 is 20 amino acids long. CDR1 is MGHRA and CDR2 is YSYEKL in the germline V gene. DNA of the CDR3: TGCGCCAGCAGCCAAGCAGGACAGGGGGCTCCAACTTTGAACACCGGGGAGCTGTTTTTT. Amino acids: CASSQAGQGAPTLNTGELFF.

V is TRBV3-1 (or the pseudogene TRBV3-2) and J is TRBJ2-5, with 10 bases identical to TRBD2. Losses at the gene ends were 4 bases for V and 4 bases for J; bases not matched to a gene: 6. The CDR3 has 15 residues. CDR1 LGHDT and CDR2 YNNKEL come from the germline V gene (reference sequence). The CDR3 DNA follows: TGTGCCAGCAGCCCGTCAATAGCGGGGGGAGAGACCCAGTACTTC. Translation gives CASSPSIAGGETQYF.

This chain connects TRBV30 to TRBJ2-2; TRBD2 might be the D (5 bases). From germline, CDR1 is GTSNPN and CDR2 SVGIG (reference sequence). Trimming pared 3 bases from V and 2 bases from J, leaving 7 bases between. The CDR3 contains 13 residues. CDR3 region: CAWRRENTGELFF. Here the CDR3 DNA reads TGTGCCTGGAGACGGGAAAACACCGGGGAGCTGTTTTTT.

The chain employs TRBV6-6 and TRBJ1-2; TRBD1 agrees at 10 bases. The junction had 13 bases not matched to a gene; V was cut back by 8 bases and J by 4 bases. CDR1 is MNHNY and CDR2 is SVGAGI in the germline V gene (reference sequence). The CDR3 totals 16 residues. The DNA of the CDR3 is TGTGCCAGCGCTCCTACCAGTGGGACAGGGGTCTATGGCTACACCTTC. Protein product: CASAPTSGTGVYGYTF.

The rearrangement joins TRBV5-1 to TRBJ1-1; D not certain. The germline V gene encodes CDR1 SGHRS and CDR2 YFSETQ. V was clipped by 4 bases and J by 4 bases, with 20 bases between them. CDR3 length: 16 amino acids. The CDR3 region is CASSPVERGPSTEAFF. The CDR3 DNA is TGCGCCAGCAGCCCCGTTGAGCGAGGCCCCTCCACTGAAGCTTTCTTT.

This chain connects TRBV12-3 or TRBV12-4 to TRBJ1-1; D is undetermined. There are 13 residues in the CDR3. Trimming pared 0 bases from V and 6 bases from J, leaving 8 bases between. For the CDR3, the DNA is TGTGCCAGCAGTTTAGCGGCGGGCGCTGAAGCTTTCTTT. Translated: CASSLAAGAEAFF.

The chain uses TRBV3-1 (or the pseudogene TRBV3-2) and TRBJ2-5; D is unresolved. The germline V gene encodes CDR1 LGHDT and CDR2 YNNKEL (reference sequence). CDR3 length equals 16 residues. Trimming shortened V by 4 bases and J by 5 bases, and 20 bases separated the two germline ends. The CDR3 sequence is CASSLTPYVAWETQYF. As DNA, the CDR3 is TGTGCCAGCAGCCTTACGCCCTACGTCGCCTGGGAGACCCAGTACTTC.

The chain carries TRBV30 and TRBJ2-7; no reliable D call. V lost 2 bases and J 1 base, leaving 6 bases between the germline ends. The CDR3 runs 12 residues. CDR1 and CDR2 (germline): GTSNPN, SVGIG (reference sequence). The CDR3 region is CAWSIGSYEQYF. The DNA for the CDR3 is TGTGCCTGGAGTATCGGGTCCTACGAGCAGTACTTC.

The chain is built from TRBV9 and TRBJ1-2, with unresolved D. This CDR3 has 15 amino acids. Germline-derived CDR1 and CDR2 are SGDLS and YYNGEE. V was clipped by 0 bases and J by 4 bases, with 13 bases between them. CDR3 DNA sequence: TGTGCCAGCAGCGTAGAGCCAGGCCCTTCCTATGGCTACACCTTC. Amino acids: CASSVEPGPSYGYTF. Supplemented by reference TRBV9 and TRBJ1-2, the full variable domain reads DSGVTQTPKHLITATGQRVTLRCSPRSGDLSVYWYQQSLDQGLQFLIQYYNGEERAKGNILERFSAQQFPDLHSELNLSSLELGDSALYFCASSVEPGPSYGYTFGSGTRLTVV.

This clone was detected only once. The chain links TRBV19 to TRBJ1-5; 10 nucleotides match TRBD1. V lost 5 bases and J lost 6; bases outside the gene matches: 10. This CDR3 has 16 amino acids. Germline assignment: CDR1 LNHDA and CDR2 SQIVND (reference sequence). This CDR3 is CASSPLSDRGIQPQHF. CDR3 DNA: TGTGCCAGTAGTCCCCTCTCGGACAGGGGGATTCAGCCCCAGCATTTT.